This entry lists 5 T cell receptor beta chains sequenced from one sample in a study of T cell responses to AZD1222 COVID-19 vaccine. Data came from immunoSEQ multiplex PCR; TCRdb stores just in-frame clones and leaves some out. The repertoire holds some 120,000 clones, with 80% to 90% as singletons. Here the sequenced sample was peripheral blood, taken on day 0 of AZD1222 vaccination. The receptor set was obtained from an adult in good health.

The rearrangement joins TRBV19 to TRBJ2-5; tentatively, D is TRBD1 or TRBD2 (6 bases each). Germline lookup yields CDR1 LNHDA and CDR2 SQIVND (reference sequence). The CDR3 is made up of 13 amino acids. V shed 3 bases and J shed 3 bases, with 8 bases lying between them. The CDR3 DNA reads TGTGCCAGTAGTATCGGGGGCGAAGAGACCCAGTACTTC. Protein sequence: CASSIGGEETQYF.

J is TRBJ2-7 and V is TRBV7-8; the D gene is possibly TRBD1 (6 bases). The germline V and J ends were trimmed by 4 bases and 5 bases, with 18 bases remaining between them. The CDR3 is 15 residues long. Looked up from germline, CDR1 is SGHVS and CDR2 is FQNEAQ. Written as DNA, the CDR3 is TGTGCCAGCAGCTCGATCAGGGGATCTTTCGACGAGCAGTACTTC. Protein sequence: CASSSIRGSFDEQYF.

This clone was detected only a few times. The chain carries TRBV5-4 and TRBJ1-1, with D perhaps TRBD1 (6 bases). CDR3 length: 14 residues. CDR1 and CDR2 (germline): SGHNT, YYREEE (reference sequence). The V end lost 4 bases, the J end lost 4 bases, and 14 bases lay between the germline ends. The CDR3 DNA reads TGTGCCAGCAGCCCCAGGGGTCCGAGCACTGAAGCTTTCTTT. This translates into CASSPRGPSTEAFF. Using reference TRBV5-4 and TRBJ1-1 for the parts outside the CDR3, the full variable domain is ETGVTQSPTHLIKTRGQQVTLRCSSQSGHNTVSWYQQALGQGPQFIFQYYREEENGRGNFPPRFSGLQFPNYSSELNVNALELDDSALYLCASSPRGPSTEAFFGQGTRLTVV.

This chain connects TRBV3-1 (or the pseudogene TRBV3-2) to TRBJ1-2; perhaps TRBD1 as D (6 bases). This CDR3 spans 15 amino acids. CDR1 LGHDT and CDR2 YNNKEL come from the germline V gene (reference sequence). Trimming shortened V by 8 bases and J by 1 base, and 17 bases separated the two germline ends. In DNA form, the CDR3 reads TGTGCCAGCGCAGGGGAGGATTTCCGTAACTATGGCTACACCTTC. Translated: CASAGEDFRNYGYTF.

This chain joins TRBV12-5 and TRBJ1-1, with TRBD1 as a possible D gene (6 bases). This CDR3 has 16 amino acids. With 3 bases removed from V and 5 bases from J, the gap between germline ends came to 19 bases. In germline, CDR1 is LGHNT, CDR2 FRNRAP. The CDR3 region has the DNA TGTGCTAGTGGTTTTGTTCTTTCGGGGGGCAAGACTGAAGCTTTCTTT. Its protein product is CASGFVLSGGKTEAFF.